The clone carrying this T cell receptor beta chain was detected only a few times. Sequencing used immunoSEQ multiplex PCR; TCRdb keeps in-frame clones, though not all of them. The data show over 20,000 clones, with 75% to 90% seen just once and roughly 6.2% held by the top ten. V lost 11 bases and J 3 bases, leaving 16 bases between the germline ends. Germline loops: CDR1 SEHNR, CDR2 FQNEAQ (reference sequence). This CDR3 spans 13 amino acids. These data come from a study of T cells in localized non-small cell lung cancer. The chain uses TRBV7-9 and TRBJ1-2, with TRBD1 as a possible D gene (6 bases). The sequences come from peripheral blood, collected before any cancer treatment. The TCR comes from a male donor at least 60 years old with stage II squamous cell lung carcinoma. The CDR3 DNA sequence: TGTGCCTCTGAGGGGGACGCGGACTATGGCTACACCTTC. Translated, it gives CASEGDADYGYTF.